The T cell receptor beta chain under discussion was sequenced for a study of early T cells in non-severe SARS-CoV-2 infection (dated by TCRdb to the early 2020s). About the full investigation: TCR sequencing used bulk RNA from unsorted whole blood, so alpha and beta chains could not be paired. What the work shows at the level of the full study, not this receptor alone: Matching against VDJdb was skewed toward anti-spike CD8 responses, likely underestimated virus-specific expansions, and missed private and CD4 specificities.

This clonotype came up many times. Its antigen is not yet known. Base quality data are lacking; no much larger clone is found one base away. The CDR3 runs 11 amino acids, cysteine and phenylalanine included. This entry keeps only the CDR3 DNA: 33 bases, framed from base 1. Between the V and J ends, shortened by 7 bases and 7 bases respectively, the junction contains 5 bases. Per the germline V gene, SGHAT is the CDR1 and FQNNGV is the CDR2. The library came from 5' RACE. Sequencing took place on a NextSeq 500. In the TCR library protocol, unique molecular identifiers were attached to individual cDNA molecules to correct for PCR bias and sequencing error. TCR alpha and beta chains were both sequenced, and the abundances of alpha and beta sequences in each sample were closely correlated with each other. Under the source paper's analysis protocol: Decombinator V4 was used to annotate TCR sequences for V gene, J gene and CDR3. TCRs were defined as expanded if a significant change between any two time points was detected under a Poisson model with p below 0.0001. TCR abundances were normalised to the total number of TCRs sequenced per sample and expressed as counts per million. TRAV1-2 paired with TRAJ12, TRAJ20 or TRAJ33 defined MAIT TCRs, while TRAV10 paired with TRAJ18 defined iNKT TCRs. VDJdb, accessed 1 November 2021, was searched for CMV, EBV and SARS-CoV-2 annotated TCRs, with TCRs annotated for multiple antigens excluded. The public sequencing data were trimmed at Q25 with fastp and processed into clonotypes with MiXCR by TCRdb, which kept only in-frame beta chains. Identical CDR3 protein sequences are pooled into one entry, listed with their most common genes and DNA. The V and J calls and clone size are TCRdb's, not the authors'. The sample yields approximately 81,000 distinct CDR3 sequences; over 10% were counted once. Of the sample, roughly 5.5% is held by the ten largest clones.

A case-control design nested within a healthcare worker cohort in London, UK, was used, with weekly nasopharyngeal swab PCR tests and blood sampling performed. Between 23 and 31 March 2020, the week of the UK lockdown, healthcare workers were enrolled and then followed up weekly for as long as 16 weeks. The V gene is TRBV11-2 and the J gene is TRBJ2-6; the D gene is not confidently resolved. Specimen: whole blood. The sequence derives from an adult who was a healthcare worker with PCR-confirmed SARS-CoV-2 infection or an uninfected control (not recorded which). The nucleotide sequence reads TGTGCCAGCACCCCCGCCAACGTCCTGACTTTC. This sequence encodes CASTPANVLTF.